The 3 T cell receptor beta chains below were found in one sample sequenced in a study of blood T cell repertoires in COVID-19. This table comes from immunoSEQ multiplex PCR, and its TCRdb copy is limited to in-frame clones, with some not included. The profile covers over 250,000 clones, with roughly nine tenths appearing a single time and around 2.6% taken by the ten largest. The sample was PBMCs or T cells enriched from blood (not recorded which). These receptors were collected from a man aged 60 to 75 who had recovered from COVID-19.

This rearrangement joins TRBV5-1 to TRBJ2-5; 9 bases agree with TRBD2. The CDR3 totals 16 residues. In germline, CDR1 is SGHRS, CDR2 YFSETQ. After removal of 0 bases from V and 1 base from J, the junction contained 4 bases not matched to a gene. CDR3 DNA: TGCGCCAGCAGCTTGGGGGTAGCGGGAGCCCAAGAGACCCAGTACTTC. Translation gives CASSLGVAGAQETQYF.

V usage is TRBV10-3 and J usage is TRBJ2-7, with 7 bases matching TRBD1. V dropped 5 bases and J dropped 1; count of bases not matched to a gene: 5. From germline, CDR1 is ENHRY and CDR2 SYGVKD. The CDR3 is made up of 14 amino acids. The CDR3 loop reads CAISSGGQSYEQYF. CDR3 sequence (DNA): TGTGCCATCAGTTCAGGGGGACAATCCTACGAGCAGTACTTC.

This sequence joins TRBV29-1 and TRBJ1-4; weak D call: TRBD1 (6 bases). This CDR3 region has 16 residues. CDR1 and CDR2 (germline): SQVTM, ANQGSEA. The CDR3 spells CAGRGQGNLEEEKLFF. For the CDR3, the DNA is TGCGCCGGGAGGGGTCAGGGGAACCTTGAGGAGGAAAAACTGTTTTTT.